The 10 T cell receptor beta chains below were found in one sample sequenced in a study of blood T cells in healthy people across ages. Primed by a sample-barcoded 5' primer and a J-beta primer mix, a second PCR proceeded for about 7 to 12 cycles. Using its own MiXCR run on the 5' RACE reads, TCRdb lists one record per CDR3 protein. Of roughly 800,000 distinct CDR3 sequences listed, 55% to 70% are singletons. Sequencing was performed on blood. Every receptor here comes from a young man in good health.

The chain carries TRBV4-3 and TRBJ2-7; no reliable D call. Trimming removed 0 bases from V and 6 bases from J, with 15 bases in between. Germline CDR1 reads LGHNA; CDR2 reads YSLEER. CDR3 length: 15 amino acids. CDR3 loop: CASSQDYVSRREQYF. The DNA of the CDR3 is TGCGCCAGCAGCCAAGATTATGTTAGTAGGCGCGAGCAGTACTTC.

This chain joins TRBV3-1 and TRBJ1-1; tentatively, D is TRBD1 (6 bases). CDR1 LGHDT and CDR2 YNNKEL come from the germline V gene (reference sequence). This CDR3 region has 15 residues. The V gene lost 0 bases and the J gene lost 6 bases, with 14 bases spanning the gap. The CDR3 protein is CASSQEALAGAEAFF. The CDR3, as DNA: TGTGCCAGCAGCCAAGAGGCCTTGGCAGGGGCTGAAGCTTTCTTT.

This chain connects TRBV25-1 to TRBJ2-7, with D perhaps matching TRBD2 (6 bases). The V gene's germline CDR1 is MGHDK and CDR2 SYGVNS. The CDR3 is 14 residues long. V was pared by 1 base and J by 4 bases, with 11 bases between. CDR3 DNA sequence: TGTGCCAGCAGTGAATCTGCGGGGTTGTACGAGCAGTACTTC. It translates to CASSESAGLYEQYF.

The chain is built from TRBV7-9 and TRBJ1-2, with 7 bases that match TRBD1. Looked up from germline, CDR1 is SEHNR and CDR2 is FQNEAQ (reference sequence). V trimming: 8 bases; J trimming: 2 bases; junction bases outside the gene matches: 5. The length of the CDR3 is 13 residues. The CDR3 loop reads CASALQGNYGYTF. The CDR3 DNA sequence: TGTGCCAGCGCCCTACAGGGGAACTATGGCTACACCTTC.

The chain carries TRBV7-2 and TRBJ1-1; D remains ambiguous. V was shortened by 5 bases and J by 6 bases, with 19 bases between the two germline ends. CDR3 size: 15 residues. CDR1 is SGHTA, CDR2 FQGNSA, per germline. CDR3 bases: TGTGCCAGCAGCAGCATTGGCACGACTTTCCCTGAAGCTTTCTTT. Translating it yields CASSSIGTTFPEAFF.

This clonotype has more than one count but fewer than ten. The CDR3 DNA reads TGTGCCAGCAGACTTTTCGGACAGCCCGGTTCTCAGCCCCAGCATTTT. Translated: CASRLFGQPGSQPQHF. The chain has TRBV6-4 and TRBJ1-5; a possible D gene is TRBD1 (6 bases). The CDR3 consists of 16 residues. Germline CDR1 MRHNA, CDR2 SNTAGT. The ends were cut back, 6 bases at V and 6 bases at J, with 21 bases in the middle.

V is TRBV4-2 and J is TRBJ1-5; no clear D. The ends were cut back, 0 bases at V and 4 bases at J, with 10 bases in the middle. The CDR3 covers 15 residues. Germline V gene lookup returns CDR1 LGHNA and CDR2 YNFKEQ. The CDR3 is CASSQDQDPNQPQHF. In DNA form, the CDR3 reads TGTGCCAGCAGCCAAGATCAGGATCCAAATCAGCCCCAGCATTTT.

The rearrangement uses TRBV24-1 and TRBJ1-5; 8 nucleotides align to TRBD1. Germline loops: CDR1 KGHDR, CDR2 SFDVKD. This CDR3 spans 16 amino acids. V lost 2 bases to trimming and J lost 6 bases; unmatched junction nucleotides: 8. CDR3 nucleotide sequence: TGTGCCACCAGTGATTCAGGACAGGGAGGGGGTCAGCCCCAGCATTTT. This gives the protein CATSDSGQGGGQPQHF.

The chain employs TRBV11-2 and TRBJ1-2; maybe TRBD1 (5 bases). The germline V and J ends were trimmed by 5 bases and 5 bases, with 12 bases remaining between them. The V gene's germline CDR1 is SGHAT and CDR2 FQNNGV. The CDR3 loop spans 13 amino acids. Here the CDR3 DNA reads TGTGCCAGCAGCCCGAGGGAGGGGTATGGCTACACCTTC. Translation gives CASSPREGYGYTF.

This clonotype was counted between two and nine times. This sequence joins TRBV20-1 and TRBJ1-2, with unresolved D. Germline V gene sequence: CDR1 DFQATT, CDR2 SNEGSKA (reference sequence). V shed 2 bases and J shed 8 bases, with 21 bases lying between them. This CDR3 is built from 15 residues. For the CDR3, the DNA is TGCAGTGCTAGACTTGGTGTTACGGATGCTATGGGCTACACCTTC. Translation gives CSARLGVTDAMGYTF.